Listed below are T cell receptor beta chains from one sample, sequenced in a study of cytomegalovirus exposure and HLA in healthy donors. Clones were sequenced by immunoSEQ multiplex PCR, and TCRdb holds only the in-frame ones, with some missing. This table has some 40,000 clones, 55% to 75% appearing once. The sample consisted of PBMCs. The source of these receptors is a man between 60 and 70 years old in good health and CMV-seropositive. Both conserved end residues are part of each CDR3. The D gene is left open where the match is weak. Clone sizes are given selectively: once, few, many, or a class where the clone is expanded.

TRBD1 . TRBJ1-4 TRBV19 CASTGDRGGEKLFF TGTGCCAGTACGGGGGACAGGGGAGGTGAAAAACTGTTTTTT
TRBD1 . TRBJ1-4 TRBV4-3 CASSQEGQDELFF TGCGCCAGCAGCCAAGAAGGACAGGATGAACTGTTTTTT
. medium-sized TRBJ1-1 TRBV6-5 CASSDPRSGGTEAFF TGTGCCAGCAGCGACCCCAGGTCGGGGGGCACTGAAGCTTTCTTT
. . TRBJ2-7 TRBV19 CASSTGKAGTPTEQYF TGTGCCAGTAGTACCGGGAAGGCGGGCACCCCTACCGAGCAGTACTTC
TRBD2 . TRBJ2-7 TRBV28 CASSLSTSLQLSSYEQYF TGTGCCAGCAGTTTGTCGACTAGCCTACAACTGAGCTCCTACGAGCAGTACTTC
TRBD2 . TRBJ2-5 TRBV7-2 CASSSSGEYQETQYF TGTGCCAGCAGCTCTAGCGGGGAGTACCAAGAGACCCAGTACTTC
. once TRBJ1-4 TRBV7-3 CASSPTGGAEEKLFF TGTGCCAGCAGTCCAACCGGCGGTGCGGAAGAAAAACTGTTTTTT
. . TRBJ1-5 TRBV5-1 CASSLFPGLNQPQHF TGCGCCAGCAGCTTGTTTCCAGGACTTAATCAGCCCCAGCATTTT
. . TRBJ1-1 TRBV28 CASRTMNTEAFF TGTGCCAGCAGGACAATGAACACTGAAGCTTTCTTT
TRBD1 . TRBJ1-2 TRBV7-9 CASQPGQGRFYGYTF TGTGCCTCCCAACCGGGACAGGGAAGATTCTATGGCTACACCTTC
. . TRBJ2-1 TRBV28 CASSSPWRRADNEQFF TGTGCCAGCAGTTCCCCGTGGAGGCGGGCCGACAATGAGCAGTTCTTC
. . TRBJ1-5 TRBV6-1 CASSEALQGSPQHF TGTGCCAGCAGTGAAGCGCTTCAGGGCTCGCCCCAGCATTTT
. few TRBJ2-7 TRBV25-1 CASSEASSYEQYF TGTGCCAGCAGTGAAGCCAGCTCCTACGAGCAGTACTTC
TRBD2 once TRBJ2-5 TRBV14 CASSLTSGRAKETQYF TGTGCCAGCAGCCTGACTAGCGGGAGGGCGAAAGAGACCCAGTACTTC
. . TRBJ2-7 TRBV5-5 CASSLAQGSTYEQYF TGTGCCAGCAGCTTGGCCCAGGGGTCTACCTACGAGCAGTACTTC
. . TRBJ2-1 TRBV6-5 CASSYGGHYNEQFF TGTGCCAGCAGTTATGGTGGCCATTACAATGAGCAGTTCTTC
. . TRBJ2-5 TRBV15 CATSRDTGQETQYF TGTGCCACCAGCAGAGATACAGGGCAAGAGACCCAGTACTTC
TRBD1 . TRBJ2-7 TRBV2 CASSDDRGGYEQYF TGTGCCAGCAGTGACGACAGGGGAGGTTACGAGCAGTACTTC
. few TRBJ2-1 TRBV28 CASSPLGDSYNEQFF TGTGCCAGCAGTCCCTTAGGGGACTCCTACAATGAGCAGTTCTTC
. . TRBJ2-5 TRBV7-7 CASTDAGSKTQYF TGTGCTAGCACCGACGCGGGCTCGAAGACCCAGTACTTC
. . TRBJ2-1 TRBV7-9 CASSLAADNEQFF TGTGCCAGCAGCTTAGCAGCGGACAATGAGCAGTTCTTC
TRBD2 . TRBJ2-5 TRBV18 CASSTGGVRETQYF TGTGCCAGCTCAACGGGGGGGGTTCGAGAGACCCAGTACTTC
. . TRBJ1-4 TRBV7-9 CASSLAGNEKLFF TGTGCCAGCAGCTTAGCCGGGAATGAAAAACTGTTTTTT
TRBD2 few TRBJ2-2 TRBV27 CASSLEAGGTGELFF TGTGCCAGCAGTTTGGAAGCGGGAGGCACCGGGGAGCTGTTTTTT
. . TRBJ2-2 TRBV30 CAWSPLGHLNTGELFF TGTGCCTGGAGTCCCTTAGGACACTTGAACACCGGGGAGCTGTTTTTT
. . TRBJ2-1 TRBV10-3 CAISASVDEQFF TGTGCCATCAGTGCTTCAGTGGATGAGCAGTTCTTC